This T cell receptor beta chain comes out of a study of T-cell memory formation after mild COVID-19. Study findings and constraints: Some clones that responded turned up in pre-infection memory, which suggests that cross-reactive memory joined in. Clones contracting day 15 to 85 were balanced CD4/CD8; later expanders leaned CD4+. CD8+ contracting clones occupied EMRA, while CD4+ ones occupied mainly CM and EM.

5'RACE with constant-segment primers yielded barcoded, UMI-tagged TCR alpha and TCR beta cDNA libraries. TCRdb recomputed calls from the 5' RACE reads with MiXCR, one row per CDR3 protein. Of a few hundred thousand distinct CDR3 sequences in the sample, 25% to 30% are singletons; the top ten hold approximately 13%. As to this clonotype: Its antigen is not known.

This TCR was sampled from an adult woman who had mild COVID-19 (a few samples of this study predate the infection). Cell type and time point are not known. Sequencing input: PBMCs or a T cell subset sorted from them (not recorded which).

The CDR3 nucleotides read TGTGCCAGCATTAGACTTCCGGGTCTCGATGCGAACACTGAAGCTTTCTTT. This codes for CASIRLPGLDANTEAFF. The chain links TRBV2 to TRBJ1-1; D remains ambiguous. The V end lost 7 bases, the J end lost 1 base, and 22 bases lay between the germline ends. Germline V CDR1 and CDR2: SNHLY, FYNNEI. The CDR3 extends over 17 amino acids.